This entry describes one T cell receptor (beta chain). This entry belongs to a study of blood T cell repertoires in COVID-19. The overall study: PBMCs, B-cell-depleted T cells, or T cells provided the cDNA or gDNA that made up the material.

Germline lookup yields CDR1 SGHRS and CDR2 YFSETQ. Germline trimming cut 4 bases from V and 3 bases from J; bases unmatched to any gene: 3. The CDR3 contains 15 residues. The authors' processing: Amplification of reference gene primers was used by the study to estimate nucleated cell counts. Clones were read by immunoSEQ multiplex PCR, and TCRdb kept only the in-frame ones, dropping some. Clone size and V and J calls were adopted from that table, with D and trimming inferred from the DNA. The sample consists of around 140,000 clones, 80% to 85% of them appearing once. V is TRBV5-1 and J is TRBJ2-2; 10 nucleotides align to TRBD1. Input material: peripheral blood. This sequence originates from a human donor in a cohort sampled during active COVID-19. The CDR3 coding sequence is TGCGCCAGCAGCCGACAGGGGGCGGACACCGGGGAGCTGTTTTTT. This gives the protein CASSRQGADTGELFF.